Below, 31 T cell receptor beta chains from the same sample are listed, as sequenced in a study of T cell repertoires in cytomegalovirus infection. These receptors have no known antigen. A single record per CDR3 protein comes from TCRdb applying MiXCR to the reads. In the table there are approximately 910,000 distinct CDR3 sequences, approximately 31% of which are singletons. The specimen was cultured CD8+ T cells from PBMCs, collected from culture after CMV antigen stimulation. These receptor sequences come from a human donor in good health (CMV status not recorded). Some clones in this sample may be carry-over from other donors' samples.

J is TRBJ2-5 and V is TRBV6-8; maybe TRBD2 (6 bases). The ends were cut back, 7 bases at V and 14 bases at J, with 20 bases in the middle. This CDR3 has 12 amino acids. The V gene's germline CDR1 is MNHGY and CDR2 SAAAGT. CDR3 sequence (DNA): TGTGCCAGCAACGGACTATCGGAAAGGGAATACTTC. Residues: CASNGLSEREYF.

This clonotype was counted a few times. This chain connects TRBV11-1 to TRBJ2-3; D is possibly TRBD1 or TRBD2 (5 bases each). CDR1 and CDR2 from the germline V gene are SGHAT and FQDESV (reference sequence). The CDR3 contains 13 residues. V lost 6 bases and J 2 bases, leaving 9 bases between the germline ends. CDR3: CASRWDLTDTQYF. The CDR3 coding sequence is TGTGCCAGCAGGTGGGACCTCACAGATACGCAGTATTTT.

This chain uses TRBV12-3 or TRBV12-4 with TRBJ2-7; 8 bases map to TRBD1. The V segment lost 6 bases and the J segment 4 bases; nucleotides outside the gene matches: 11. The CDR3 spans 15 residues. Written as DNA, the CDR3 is TGTGCCAGCAGCCAGACCAGATACAGGGGGTACGAGCAGTACTTC. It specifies CASSQTRYRGYEQYF.

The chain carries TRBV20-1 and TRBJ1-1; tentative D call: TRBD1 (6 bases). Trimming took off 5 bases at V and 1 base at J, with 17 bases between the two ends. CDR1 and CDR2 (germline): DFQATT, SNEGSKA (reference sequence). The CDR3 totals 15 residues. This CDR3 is CSAPRLRGGNTEAFF. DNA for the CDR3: TGCAGTGCTCCGAGACTCAGGGGTGGGAACACTGAAGCTTTCTTT.

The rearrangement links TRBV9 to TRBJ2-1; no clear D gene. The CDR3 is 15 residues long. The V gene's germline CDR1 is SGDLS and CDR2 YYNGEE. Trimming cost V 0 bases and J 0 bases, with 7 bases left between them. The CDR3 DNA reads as TGTGCCAGCAGCGTAGCTTTGAGCTCCTACAATGAGCAGTTCTTC. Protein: CASSVALSSYNEQFF. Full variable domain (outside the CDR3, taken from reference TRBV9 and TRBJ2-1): DSGVTQTPKHLITATGQRVTLRCSPRSGDLSVYWYQQSLDQGLQFLIQYYNGEERAKGNILERFSAQQFPDLHSELNLSSLELGDSALYFCASSVALSSYNEQFFGPGTRLTVL.

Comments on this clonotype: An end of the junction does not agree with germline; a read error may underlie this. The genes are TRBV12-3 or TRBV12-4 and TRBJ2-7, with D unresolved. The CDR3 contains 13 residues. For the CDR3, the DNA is TGTGCCACCAGTCGATCGGCCTCTGGCGAGCAGTACTTC. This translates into CATSRSASGEQYF.

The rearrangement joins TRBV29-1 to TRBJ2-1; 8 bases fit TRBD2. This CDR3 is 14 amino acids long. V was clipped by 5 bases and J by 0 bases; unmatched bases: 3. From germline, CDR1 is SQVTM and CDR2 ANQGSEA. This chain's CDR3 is CSVLLADSYNEQFF. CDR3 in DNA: TGCAGCGTTCTACTAGCGGACTCCTACAATGAGCAGTTCTTC.

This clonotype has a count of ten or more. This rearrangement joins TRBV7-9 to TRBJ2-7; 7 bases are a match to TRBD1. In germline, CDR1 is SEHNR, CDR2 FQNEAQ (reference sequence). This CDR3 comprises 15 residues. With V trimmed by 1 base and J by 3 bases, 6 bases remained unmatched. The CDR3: CASSLGKGQNYEQYV. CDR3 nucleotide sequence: TGTGCCAGCAGCTTAGGTAAGGGACAGAACTACGAGCAGTACGTC.

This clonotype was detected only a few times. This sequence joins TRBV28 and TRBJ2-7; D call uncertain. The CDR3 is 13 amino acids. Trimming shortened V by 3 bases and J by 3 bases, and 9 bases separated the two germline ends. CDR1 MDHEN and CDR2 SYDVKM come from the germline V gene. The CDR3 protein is CASSLSLFYEQYV. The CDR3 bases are TGTGCCAGCAGTTTGAGTCTGTTCTACGAGCAGTACGTC.

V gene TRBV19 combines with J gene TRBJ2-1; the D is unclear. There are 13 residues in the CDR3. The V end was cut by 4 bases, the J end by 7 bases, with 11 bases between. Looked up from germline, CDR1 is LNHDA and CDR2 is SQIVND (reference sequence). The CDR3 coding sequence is TGTGCCAGTAGTACGGCCTCCGGGAATGAGCAGTTCTTC. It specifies CASSTASGNEQFF.

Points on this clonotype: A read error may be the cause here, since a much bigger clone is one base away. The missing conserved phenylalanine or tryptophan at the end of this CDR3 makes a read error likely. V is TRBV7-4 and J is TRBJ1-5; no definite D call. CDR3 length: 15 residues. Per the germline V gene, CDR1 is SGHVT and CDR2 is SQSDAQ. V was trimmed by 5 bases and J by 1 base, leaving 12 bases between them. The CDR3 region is CASSPSGRSNQPQHY. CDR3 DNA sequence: TGTGCCAGCAGCCCCAGCGGGAGGAGCAATCAGCCCCAGCATTAT.

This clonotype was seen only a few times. DNA for the CDR3: TGTGCCAGTAGTGCGGGGGGGCCTGGAAACATTCAGTACTTC. It translates to CASSAGGPGNIQYF. The V and J genes are TRBV19 and TRBJ2-4; 9 bases fit TRBD2. This CDR3 contains 14 residues. The V segment lost 5 bases and the J segment 6 bases; nucleotides outside the gene matches: 5. The germline V gene encodes CDR1 LNHDA and CDR2 SQIVND (reference sequence).

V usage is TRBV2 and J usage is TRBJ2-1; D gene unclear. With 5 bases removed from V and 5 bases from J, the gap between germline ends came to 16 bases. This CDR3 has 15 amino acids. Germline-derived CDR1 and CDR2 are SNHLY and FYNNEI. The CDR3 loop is CASSYRARIDNEQFF. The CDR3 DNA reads TGTGCCAGCAGTTACCGGGCCCGAATCGACAATGAGCAGTTCTTC.

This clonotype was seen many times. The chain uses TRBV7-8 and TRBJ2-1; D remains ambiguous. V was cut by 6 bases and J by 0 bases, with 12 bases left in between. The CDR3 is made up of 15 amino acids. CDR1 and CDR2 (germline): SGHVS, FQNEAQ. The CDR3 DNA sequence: TGTGCCAGCAGGGACGGACGAAGCTCCTACAATGAGCAGTTCTTC. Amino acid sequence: CASRDGRSSYNEQFF.

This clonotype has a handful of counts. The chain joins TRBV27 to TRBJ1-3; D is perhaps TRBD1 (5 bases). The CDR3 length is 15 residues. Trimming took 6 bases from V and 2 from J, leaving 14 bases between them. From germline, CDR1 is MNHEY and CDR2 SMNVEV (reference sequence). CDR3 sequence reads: CASSRDQGTGNTIYF. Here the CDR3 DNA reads TGTGCCAGCAGCCGGGATCAGGGAACTGGAAACACCATATATTTT.

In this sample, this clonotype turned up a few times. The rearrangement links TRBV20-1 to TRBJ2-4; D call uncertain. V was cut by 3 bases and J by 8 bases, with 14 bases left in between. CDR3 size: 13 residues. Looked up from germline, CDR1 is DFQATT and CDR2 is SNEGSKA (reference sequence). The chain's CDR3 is CSASFLERDIQYF. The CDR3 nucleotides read TGCAGTGCTAGTTTCCTCGAACGAGACATTCAGTACTTC.

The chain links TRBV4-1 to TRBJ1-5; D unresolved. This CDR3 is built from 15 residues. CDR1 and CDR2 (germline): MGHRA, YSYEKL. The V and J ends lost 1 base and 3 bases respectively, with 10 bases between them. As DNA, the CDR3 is TGCGCCAGCAGCCAAGGCCACCCAAACAATCAGCCCCAGCATTTT. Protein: CASSQGHPNNQPQHF.

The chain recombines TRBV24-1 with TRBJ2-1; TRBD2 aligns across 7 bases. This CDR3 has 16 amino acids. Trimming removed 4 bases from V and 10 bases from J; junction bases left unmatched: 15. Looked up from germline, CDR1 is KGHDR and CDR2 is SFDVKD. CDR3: CATSDPSGTTRREQFF. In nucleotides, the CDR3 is TGTGCCACCAGTGACCCTTCCGGGACTACCCGTAGGGAGCAGTTCTTC.

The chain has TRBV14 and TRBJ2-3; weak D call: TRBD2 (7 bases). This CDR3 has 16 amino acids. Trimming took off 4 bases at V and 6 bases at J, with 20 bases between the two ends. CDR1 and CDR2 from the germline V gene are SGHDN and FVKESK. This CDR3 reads CASSPNVGGALDTQYF. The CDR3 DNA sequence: TGTGCCAGCAGCCCCAACGTGGGGGGGGCCCTGGATACGCAGTATTTT. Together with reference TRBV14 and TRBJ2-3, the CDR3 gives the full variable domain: EAGVTQFPSHSVIEKGQTVTLRCDPISGHDNLYWYRRVMGKEIKFLLHFVKESKQDESGMPNNRFLAERTGGTYSTLKVQPAELEDSGVYFCASSPNVGGALDTQYFGPGTRLTVL.

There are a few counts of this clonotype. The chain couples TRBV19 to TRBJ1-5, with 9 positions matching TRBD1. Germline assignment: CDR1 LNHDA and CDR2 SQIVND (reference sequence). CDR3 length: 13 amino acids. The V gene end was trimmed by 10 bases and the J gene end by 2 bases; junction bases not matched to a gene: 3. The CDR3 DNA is TGTGCCACCACAGGGGGCCGCAATCAGCCCCAGCATTTT. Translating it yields CATTGGRNQPQHF.

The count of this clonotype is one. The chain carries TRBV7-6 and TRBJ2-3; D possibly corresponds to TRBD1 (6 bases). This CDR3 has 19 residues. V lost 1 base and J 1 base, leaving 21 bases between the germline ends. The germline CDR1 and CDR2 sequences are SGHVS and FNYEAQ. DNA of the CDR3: TGTGCCAGCAGCTTAGAAGGGGGTTTTCCGGGTTCGCGCACAGATACGCAGTATTTT. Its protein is CASSLEGGFPGSRTDTQYF.

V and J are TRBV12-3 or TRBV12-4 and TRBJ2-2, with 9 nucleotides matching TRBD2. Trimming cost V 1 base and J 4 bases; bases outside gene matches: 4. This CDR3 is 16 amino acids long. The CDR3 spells CASSLVRGGPTGELFF. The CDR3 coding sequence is TGTGCCAGCAGTTTAGTGCGGGGGGGCCCCACCGGGGAGCTGTTTTTT.

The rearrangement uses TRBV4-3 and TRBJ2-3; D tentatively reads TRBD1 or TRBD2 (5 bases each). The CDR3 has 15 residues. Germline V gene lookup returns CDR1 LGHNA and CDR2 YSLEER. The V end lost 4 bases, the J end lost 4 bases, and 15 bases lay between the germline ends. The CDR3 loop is CASSRNGEGADTQYF. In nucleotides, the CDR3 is TGCGCCAGCAGCCGGAACGGGGAAGGGGCAGATACGCAGTATTTT.

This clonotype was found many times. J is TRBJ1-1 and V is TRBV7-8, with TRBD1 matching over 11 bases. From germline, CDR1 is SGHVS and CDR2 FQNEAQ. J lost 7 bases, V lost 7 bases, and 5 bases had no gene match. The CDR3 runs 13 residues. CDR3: CASILDRGREAFF. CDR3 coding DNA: TGTGCCAGCATCTTGGACAGGGGGCGTGAAGCTTTCTTT. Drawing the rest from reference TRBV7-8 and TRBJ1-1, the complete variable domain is GAGVSQSPRYKVAKRGQDVALRCDPISGHVSLFWYQQALGQGPEFLTYFQNEAQLDKSGLPSDRFFAERPEGSVSTLKIQRTQQEDSAVYLCASILDRGREAFFGQGTRLTVV.

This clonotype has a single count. Written as DNA, the CDR3 is TGCAGTGCTAGAGACTATCTACCTCAGGGGGCATCCACAGATACGCAGTATTTT. Protein: CSARDYLPQGASTDTQYF. The chain has TRBV20-1 and TRBJ2-3; the match to TRBD1 covers 8 bases. The V segment lost 0 bases and the J segment 2 bases; nucleotides outside the gene matches: 13. The CDR3 has 18 amino acids. Germline-derived CDR1 and CDR2 are DFQATT and SNEGSKA (reference sequence).

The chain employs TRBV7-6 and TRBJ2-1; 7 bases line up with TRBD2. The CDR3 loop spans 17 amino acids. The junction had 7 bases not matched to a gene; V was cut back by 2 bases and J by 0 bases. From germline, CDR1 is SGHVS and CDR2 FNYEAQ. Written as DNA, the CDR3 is TGTGCCAGCAGCTTACTAGCCGGGGGGACCTCCTACAATGAGCAGTTCTTC. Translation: CASSLLAGGTSYNEQFF.

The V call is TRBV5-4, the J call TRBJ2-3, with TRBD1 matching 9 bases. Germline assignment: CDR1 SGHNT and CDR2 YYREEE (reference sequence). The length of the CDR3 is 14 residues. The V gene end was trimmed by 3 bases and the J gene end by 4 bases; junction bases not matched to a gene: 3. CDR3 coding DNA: TGTGCCAGCAGCTGGGACAGGGCGCCAGATACGCAGTATTTT. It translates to CASSWDRAPDTQYF.

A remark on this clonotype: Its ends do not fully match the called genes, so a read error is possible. DNA of the CDR3: TGTGCCAACAGCCTAGGGTTGGGCACTGAAGCTTTCTTT. It yields the protein CANSLGLGTEAFF. This rearrangement joins TRBV7-2 to TRBJ1-1; no reliable D call. This CDR3 spans 13 amino acids. CDR1 and CDR2 (germline): SGHTA, FQGNSA.

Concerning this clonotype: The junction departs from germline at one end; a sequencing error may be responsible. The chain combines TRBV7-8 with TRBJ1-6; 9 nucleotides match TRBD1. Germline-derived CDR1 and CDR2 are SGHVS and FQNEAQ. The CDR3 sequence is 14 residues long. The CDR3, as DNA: TGTGCCAGCAAGGACAGGGGTGGGAATTCACCCCTCCGCTTT. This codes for CASKDRGGNSPLRF. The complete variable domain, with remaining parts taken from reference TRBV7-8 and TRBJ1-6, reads GAGVSQSPRYKVAKRGQDVALRCDPISGHVSLFWYQQALGQGPEFLTYFQNEAQLDKSGLPSDRFFAERPEGSVSTLKIQRTQQEDSAVYLCASKDRGGNSPLRFGNGTRLTVT.

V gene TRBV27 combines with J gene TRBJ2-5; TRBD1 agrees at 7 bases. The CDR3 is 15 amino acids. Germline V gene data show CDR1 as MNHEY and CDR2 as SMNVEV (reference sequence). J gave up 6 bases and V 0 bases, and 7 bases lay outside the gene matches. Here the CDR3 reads CASSLSGNRGQTQYF. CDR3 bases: TGTGCCAGCAGTTTATCGGGAAACAGGGGTCAGACCCAGTACTTC.

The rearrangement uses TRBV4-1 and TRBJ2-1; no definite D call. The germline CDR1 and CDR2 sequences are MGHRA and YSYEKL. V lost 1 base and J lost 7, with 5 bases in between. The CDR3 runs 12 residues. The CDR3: CASSQVLNEQFF. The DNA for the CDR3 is TGCGCCAGCAGCCAAGTTTTAAATGAGCAGTTCTTC.